The 4 T cell receptor beta chains below come from one sample, sequenced in a study of T cell repertoires in cytomegalovirus infection. TCRdb ran MiXCR on the reads and lists one entry per CDR3 protein. This repertoire shows some 200,000 distinct CDR3 sequences, 8.5% to 10% found once; its top ten account for about 4.2%. The sample was PBMCs. The source of these receptors is a human donor in good health (CMV status not recorded). Some clones in this sample may be carry-over from other donors' samples.

The sample holds many counts of this clonotype. The rearrangement uses TRBV11-2 and TRBJ1-3; 7 bases fit TRBD1. The trim removed 6 bases at V and 3 bases at J, leaving 5 bases unmatched. This CDR3 comprises 14 residues. Germline V gives CDR1 SGHAT, CDR2 FQNNGV. The CDR3 DNA is TGTGCCAGCAGTAGACAGGGCAATGGAAACACCATATATTTT. Translated: CASSRQGNGNTIYF.

The V gene is TRBV12-3 or TRBV12-4, the J gene TRBJ2-3; D ambiguous. V lost 7 bases and J lost 2, with 7 bases in between. This CDR3 spans 12 amino acids. The CDR3 reads CASTGATDTQYF. Here the CDR3 DNA reads TGTGCCAGCACCGGCGCCACAGATACGCAGTATTTT.

This clonotype was recorded at least ten times. The J gene is TRBJ2-2, the V gene TRBV15; 9 bases are shared with TRBD1. Germline lookup yields CDR1 LNHNV and CDR2 YYDKDF (reference sequence). The ends lost 1 base at V and 0 bases at J; junction bases unmatched: 3. CDR3 length equals 17 residues. The CDR3 DNA is TGTGCCACCAGCAGAGGGGACAGGGCCCCGAACACCGGGGAGCTGTTTTTT. Translation gives CATSRGDRAPNTGELFF.

This clonotype is judged medium-sized. Here the CDR3 reads CASSLEDSTGVVSYEQYF. Written as DNA, the CDR3 is TGTGCCAGCAGCTTAGAAGATAGTACAGGGGTTGTGTCCTACGAGCAGTACTTC. The chain combines TRBV7-6 with TRBJ2-7; TRBD1 matches at 7 bases. Unmatched junction bases numbered 13, after V lost 1 base and J lost 1 base. CDR1 is SGHVS and CDR2 is FNYEAQ in the germline V gene. This CDR3 comprises 18 residues.